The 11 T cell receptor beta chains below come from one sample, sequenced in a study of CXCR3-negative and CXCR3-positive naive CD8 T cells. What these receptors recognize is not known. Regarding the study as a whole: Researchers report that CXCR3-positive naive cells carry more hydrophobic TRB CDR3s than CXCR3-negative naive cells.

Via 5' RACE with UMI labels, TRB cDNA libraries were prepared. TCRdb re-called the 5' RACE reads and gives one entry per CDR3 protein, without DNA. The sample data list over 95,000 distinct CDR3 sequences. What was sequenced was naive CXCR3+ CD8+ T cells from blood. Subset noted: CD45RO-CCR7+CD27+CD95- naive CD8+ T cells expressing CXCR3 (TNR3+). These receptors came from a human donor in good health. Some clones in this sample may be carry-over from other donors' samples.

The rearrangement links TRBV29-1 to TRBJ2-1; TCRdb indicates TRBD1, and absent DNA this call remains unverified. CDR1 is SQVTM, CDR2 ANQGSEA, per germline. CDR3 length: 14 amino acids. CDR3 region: CSVQPPSSYNEQFF.

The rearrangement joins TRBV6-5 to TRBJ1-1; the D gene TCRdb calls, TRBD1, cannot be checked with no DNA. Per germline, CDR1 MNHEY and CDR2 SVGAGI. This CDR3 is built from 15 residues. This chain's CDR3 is CASSYSGGRNTEAFF.

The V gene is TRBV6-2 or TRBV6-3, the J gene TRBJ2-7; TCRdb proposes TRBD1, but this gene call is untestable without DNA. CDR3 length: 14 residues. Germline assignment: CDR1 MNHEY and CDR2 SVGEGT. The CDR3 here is CASNPGQRSYEQYF.

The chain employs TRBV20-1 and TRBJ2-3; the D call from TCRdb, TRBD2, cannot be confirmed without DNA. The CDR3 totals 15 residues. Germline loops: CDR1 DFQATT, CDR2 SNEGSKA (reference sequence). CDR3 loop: CSAHDPGGPGDTQYF.

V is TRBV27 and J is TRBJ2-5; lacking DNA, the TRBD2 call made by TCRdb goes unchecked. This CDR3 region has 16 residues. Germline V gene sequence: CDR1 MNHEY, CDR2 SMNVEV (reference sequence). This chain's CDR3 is CASSLSLAGDQETQYF.

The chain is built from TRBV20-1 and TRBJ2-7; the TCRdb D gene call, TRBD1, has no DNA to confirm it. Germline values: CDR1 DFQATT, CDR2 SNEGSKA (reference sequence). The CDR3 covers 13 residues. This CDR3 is CSASRDETYEQYF.

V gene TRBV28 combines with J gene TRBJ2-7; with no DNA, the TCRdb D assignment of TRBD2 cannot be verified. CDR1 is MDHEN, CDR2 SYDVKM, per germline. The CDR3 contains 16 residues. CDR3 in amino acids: CASSFGAALPSYEQYF. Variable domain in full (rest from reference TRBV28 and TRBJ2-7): DVKVTQSSRYLVKRTGEKVFLECVQDMDHENMFWYRQDPGLGLRLIYFSYDVKMKEKGDIPEGYSVSREKKERFSLILESASTNQTSMYLCASSFGAALPSYEQYFGPGTRLTVT.

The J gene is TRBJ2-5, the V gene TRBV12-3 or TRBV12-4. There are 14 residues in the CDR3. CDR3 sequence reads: CASSLRLNQETQYF.

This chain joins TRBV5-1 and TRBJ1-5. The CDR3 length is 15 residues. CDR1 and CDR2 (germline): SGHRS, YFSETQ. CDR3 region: CASSLWSNSNQPQHF.

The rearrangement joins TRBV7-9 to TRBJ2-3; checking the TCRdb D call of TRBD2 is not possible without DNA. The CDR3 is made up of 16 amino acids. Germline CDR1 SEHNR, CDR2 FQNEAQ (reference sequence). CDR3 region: CASSILLAGSTDTQYF. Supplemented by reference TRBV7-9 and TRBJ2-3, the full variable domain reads DTGVSQNPRHKITKRGQNVTFRCDPISEHNRLYWYRQTLGQGPEFLTYFQNEAQLEKSRLLSDRFSAERPKGSFSTLEIQRTEQGDSAMYLCASSILLAGSTDTQYFGPGTRLTVL.

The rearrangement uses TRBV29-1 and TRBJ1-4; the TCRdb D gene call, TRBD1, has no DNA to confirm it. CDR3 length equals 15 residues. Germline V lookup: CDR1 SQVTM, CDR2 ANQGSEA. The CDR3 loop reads CSVEEDPGPNEKLFF.